These 19 T cell receptor beta chains originate from one sample sequenced in a study of T cell repertoires in cytomegalovirus infection. TCRdb itself ran the reads through MiXCR, one entry per CDR3 protein. Among about 360,000 distinct CDR3 sequences listed, about a sixth were seen once. The specimen was PBMCs. These receptors were taken from a human donor in good health (CMV status not recorded). Some clones in this sample may be carry-over from other donors' samples.

Ten or more counts support this clonotype. The V call is TRBV5-4, the J call TRBJ1-2; D possibly corresponds to TRBD1 (6 bases). V was cut by 0 bases and J by 3 bases, with 18 bases left in between. Germline CDR1 SGHNT, CDR2 YYREEE (reference sequence). The CDR3 totals 17 residues. DNA of the CDR3: TGTGCCAGCAGCTTGGGGGGGCGATACAGGGAGGACTATGGCTACACCTTC. Translating it yields CASSLGGRYREDYGYTF.

The chain joins TRBV7-9 to TRBJ1-1, with 11 bases fitting TRBD1. The CDR3 spans 13 residues. Germline V gene sequence: CDR1 SEHNR, CDR2 FQNEAQ (reference sequence). V shed 5 bases and J 11 bases; nucleotides not matched to a gene: 7. The CDR3 coding sequence is TGTGCCAGCAGCGTTATGGACAGGGGGCCCGCTTTCTTT. It encodes CASSVMDRGPAFF.

This clonotype was detected ten times or more. The genes are TRBV7-9 and TRBJ2-1; a possible D gene is TRBD1 (6 bases). Germline CDR1 and CDR2: SEHNR and FQNEAQ (reference sequence). Trimming removed 4 bases from V and 0 bases from J, with 13 bases in between. This CDR3 spans 16 amino acids. The CDR3 region is CASSSLGGSSYNEQFF. In nucleotides, the CDR3 is TGTGCCAGCAGCTCTCTAGGGGGAAGCTCCTACAATGAGCAGTTCTTC. Together with reference TRBV7-9 and TRBJ2-1, the CDR3 gives the full variable domain: DTGVSQNPRHKITKRGQNVTFRCDPISEHNRLYWYRQTLGQGPEFLTYFQNEAQLEKSRLLSDRFSAERPKGSFSTLEIQRTEQGDSAMYLCASSSLGGSSYNEQFFGPGTRLTVL.

This clonotype was picked up many times. The chain employs TRBV7-2 and TRBJ2-3; D possibly corresponds to TRBD1 (6 bases). Germline CDR1 and CDR2: SGHTA and FQGNSA. The CDR3 sequence is 16 residues long. V lost 2 bases and J lost 0, with 12 bases in between. Written as DNA, the CDR3 is TGTGCCAGCAGCTTATTCGGACAGAGTAGCACAGATACGCAGTATTTT. As protein: CASSLFGQSSTDTQYF. Variable domain in full (rest from reference TRBV7-2 and TRBJ2-3): GAGVSQSPSNKVTEKGKDVELRCDPISGHTALYWYRQSLGQGLEFLIYFQGNSAPDKSGLPSDRFSAERTGGSVSTLTIQRTQQEDSAVYLCASSLFGQSSTDTQYFGPGTRLTVL.

The chain couples TRBV9 to TRBJ2-5, with a tentative D call TRBD1 (6 bases). CDR1 is SGDLS, CDR2 YYNGEE, per germline. V lost 4 bases, J lost 3 bases, and 10 bases lay in between. This CDR3 comprises 13 residues. CDR3 DNA: TGTGCCAGCAGCCAGGGGAATGAAGAGACCCAGTACTTC. It translates to CASSQGNEETQYF.

This clonotype showed up just once. The chain carries TRBV20-1 and TRBJ2-3; a possible D gene is TRBD2 (6 bases). Germline lookup yields CDR1 DFQATT and CDR2 SNEGSKA (reference sequence). V gave up 2 bases and J gave up 1 base, with 10 bases separating them. The CDR3 spans 14 residues. The CDR3 spells CSARSPSGTDTQYF. The CDR3 DNA follows: TGCAGTGCTAGAAGCCCTAGCGGCACAGATACGCAGTATTTT.

This clonotype was seen repeatedly, ten times or more. V usage is TRBV7-2 and J usage is TRBJ2-6, with D uncertain. This CDR3 contains 15 residues. V lost 2 bases, J lost 0 bases, and 5 bases lay in between. Germline lookup yields CDR1 SGHTA and CDR2 FQGNSA. The CDR3 DNA reads as TGTGCCAGCAGCTTATTTTCCTCTGGGGCCAACGTCCTGACTTTC. Translating gives CASSLFSSGANVLTF.

This chain links TRBV7-4 with TRBJ2-2, with D unclear. This CDR3 comprises 15 residues. V lost 1 base to trimming and J lost 1 base, with 7 bases between them. Germline values: CDR1 SGHVT, CDR2 SQSDAQ. DNA of the CDR3: TGTGCCAGCAGCTTAGGGAACAGGAACACCGGGGAGCTGTTTTTT. This encodes CASSLGNRNTGELFF.

The rearrangement links TRBV20-1 to TRBJ2-6; the match to TRBD1 covers 7 bases. The V gene's germline CDR1 is DFQATT and CDR2 SNEGSKA (reference sequence). V lost 3 bases and J lost 1; bases outside the gene matches: 9. The CDR3 runs to 17 residues. The CDR3 sequence is CSARETGNPSGANVLTF. CDR3 DNA sequence: TGCAGTGCTAGGGAGACAGGGAACCCTTCTGGGGCCAACGTCCTGACTTTC.

This clonotype was seen ten or more times. The J gene is TRBJ1-2, the V gene TRBV12-3 or TRBV12-4; 8 positions agree with TRBD1. The CDR3 is 15 amino acids. The trim removed 6 bases at V and 4 bases at J, leaving 10 bases unmatched. The CDR3 coding sequence is TGTGCCAGCAGACGACAGGGGACCGTAAGCTATGGCTACACCTTC. Amino acid sequence: CASRRQGTVSYGYTF.

This clonotype has a handful of counts. The chain links TRBV20-1 to TRBJ2-7; D may correspond to TRBD1 or TRBD2 (5 bases each). CDR3 length: 10 amino acids. The V gene's germline CDR1 is DFQATT and CDR2 SNEGSKA (reference sequence). This CDR3 reads CTTRGAGQYF. The CDR3 nucleotides read TGCACAACAAGGGGCGCGGGGCAGTACTTC.

The chain uses TRBV10-3 and TRBJ2-7; 10 positions match TRBD1. The CDR3 extends over 16 amino acids. From germline, CDR1 is ENHRY and CDR2 SYGVKD. The ends lost 6 bases at V and 1 base at J; junction bases unmatched: 9. The CDR3 region has the DNA TGTGCCATCAGCGTTACCCGGGACAGGGGATCCTACGAGCAGTACTTC. The encoded protein is CAISVTRDRGSYEQYF.

This clonotype was picked up many times. The V call is TRBV7-8, the J call TRBJ2-5; D is uncertain. Germline V gene sequence: CDR1 SGHVS, CDR2 FQNEAQ. The CDR3 totals 14 residues. Trimming stripped 3 bases from V and 0 bases from J, with 8 bases between. The CDR3 DNA reads TGTGCCAGCAGCTTCTTCCGGTACCAAGAGACCCAGTACTTC. Its protein is CASSFFRYQETQYF.

This rearrangement joins TRBV12-3 or TRBV12-4 to TRBJ1-6; 12 nucleotides line up with TRBD1. The CDR3 sequence is 19 residues long. Germline trimming cut 6 bases from V and 0 bases from J; bases unmatched to any gene: 9. The CDR3 reads CASSGGQGAFYSYNSPLHF. CDR3 bases: TGTGCCAGCAGCGGGGGACAGGGGGCTTTCTACTCCTATAATTCACCCCTCCACTTT.

This clonotype has a handful of counts. The chain recombines TRBV27 with TRBJ1-6, with D possibly being TRBD1 (5 bases). Deletions cut 6 bases from V and 6 bases from J, with 21 bases between. Germline CDR1 reads MNHEY; CDR2 reads SMNVEV (reference sequence). There are 17 residues in the CDR3. This CDR3 is CASSPGLPTRFNSPLHF. The DNA of the CDR3 is TGTGCCAGCAGCCCAGGGTTGCCGACAAGATTTAATTCACCCCTCCACTTT.

This clonotype was seen more than once but under ten times. The chain carries TRBV5-4 and TRBJ1-4; the D gene is possibly TRBD1 (5 bases). This CDR3 is built from 14 residues. CDR1 SGHNT and CDR2 YYREEE come from the germline V gene (reference sequence). V lost 2 bases and J 5 bases, leaving 10 bases between the germline ends. The CDR3 region is CASSFRDGNEKLFF. The CDR3 DNA sequence: TGTGCCAGCAGCTTCCGGGACGGGAATGAAAAACTGTTTTTT.

This clonotype has more than one count but fewer than ten. The chain recombines TRBV18 with TRBJ1-3; unclear D gene. The V gene lost 1 base and the J gene lost 4 bases, with 5 bases spanning the gap. This CDR3 is 13 amino acids long. Germline-derived CDR1 and CDR2 are KGHSH and LQKENI. CDR3 in DNA: TGTGCCAGCTCACCACAGGACGGAAACACCATATATTTT. Its translation is CASSPQDGNTIYF.

The V gene is TRBV5-1, the J gene TRBJ1-1; a possible D gene is TRBD1 (5 bases). CDR1 and CDR2 from the germline V gene are SGHRS and YFSETQ. V was cut by 1 base and J by 1 base, with 17 bases left in between. This CDR3 is 17 amino acids long. CDR3 bases: TGCGCCAGCAGCTTGCAGGGCCCCTTACCCGGGAACACTGAAGCTTTCTTT. Encoded protein: CASSLQGPLPGNTEAFF.

This clonotype was recorded many times. This rearrangement joins TRBV20-1 to TRBJ2-3; TRBD2 matches 9 bases. Germline V CDR1 and CDR2: DFQATT, SNEGSKA (reference sequence). This CDR3 is built from 13 residues. Germline trimming cut 7 bases from V and 3 bases from J; bases unmatched to any gene: 5. The CDR3 DNA sequence: TGCAGTGTGCGGGGGGGCGGGACAGATACGCAGTATTTT. It specifies CSVRGGGTDTQYF.